Listed here is a single T cell receptor (beta chain). What this receptor recognizes is not known. Base qualities are not at hand, and no much larger clone is one base apart. Taken from the germline V gene, the CDR1 and CDR2 loops are SGHNT and YENEEA. Trimming removed 2 bases from V and 1 base from J; the gene matches leave 5 bases unexplained. There are 15 amino acids in the CDR3, from cysteine to phenylalanine inclusive. Here the CDR3 DNA is all that survives: 45 bases in frame from base 1. The data were obtained in a study of OX40 agonist ivuxolimab in advanced cancers. Describing the broader study: Ivuxolimab, which targeted the costimulatory receptor OX40 (CD134), was an agonistic, fully human IgG2 monoclonal antibody. The point of sequencing TCRbeta in the periphery was to test whether ivuxolimab changed TCR sequence diversity and drove clonal T-cell expansion. Intravenous ivuxolimab was administered to patients every 2 weeks at six dose levels: 0.01, 0.1, 0.3, 1.5, 3 and 10 mg/kg. In the dose-escalation cohort, around 80% of patients were male, and the mean age was around 65 years with a range of about 20 to 90. The paper describes the monotherapy dose-escalation part (N ≈ 52 patients) of the phase I trial of ivuxolimab. Among the 52 dose-escalation patients, 19 had hepatocellular carcinoma, some 15 melanoma, 9 renal cell carcinoma and 9 head and neck cancer. Prior anti-PD-1, anti-PD-L1 or anti-CTLA-4 therapy was permitted, and about two fifths of dose-escalation patients had received checkpoint inhibitors. Partial responses occurred in three dose-escalation patients: two with cutaneous melanoma and one with hepatocellular carcinoma.

Patients with a history of autoimmune disease or receiving systemic immunosuppression were excluded from the trial. Peripheral blood for TCR sequencing was collected from all dose cohorts at baseline, on cycle 4 day 1, and on cycle 7 day 1. Samples were obtained from an open-label, multicenter, first-in-human phase I dose-escalation trial of ivuxolimab. Adults with locally advanced or metastatic melanoma, renal cell, hepatocellular, or head and neck squamous cell carcinoma were enrolled in the trial. CD4+ and CD8+ T cells were sorted separately from peripheral blood before TCR sequencing. Findings and caveats that apply to the study as a whole: In the 0.1-3.0 mg/kg groups, partial responders were among the patients with the lowest normalized peripheral clonal expansion, particularly in CD8+ T cells. After ivuxolimab, more expanded clones were found on average in CD8+ T cells than in CD4+ T cells. The antigen specificity of the clonally expanded peripheral T cells was not determined. At doses from 0.1 to 3.0 mg/kg, clonal expansion was seen in both CD4+ and CD8+ blood T cells between baseline and week 6. Low levels of normalized T-cell clonal expansion were also seen in some patients who did not respond.

For sequencing of the TCRbeta CDR3 region, genomic DNA was extracted from the sorted cells. The immunoSEQ Assay was used to sequence the TCRbeta CDR3 regions. As stored in TCRdb, this immuneACCESS dataset retains in-frame rearrangements with V and J assigned. A fraction of the clones does not appear; measured against another copy, unresolved V genes explain less than half of the discrepancy, and the remainder lacks a known reason. Present in this sample are 48,000 or so clones, roughly 86% of which were seen just once. Around 1.8% of the sample goes to the ten largest clones. The sequences come from CD4+ or CD8+ T cells sorted from blood, collected in a trial of the OX40 agonist ivuxolimab. The source is an adult with an advanced solid tumor such as melanoma, head and neck, liver or kidney cancer. Recombination linked TRBV11-3 to TRBJ2-7, with 7 middle bases fitting TRBD2. The bases are TGTGCCAGCAGCTTATCTGCGGGAGCTTCCTACGAGCAGTACTTC. The resulting protein is CASSLSAGASYEQYF. Beyond the CDR3, the reference TRBV11-3 and TRBJ2-7 genes provide the residues; the full variable domain reads: EAGVVQSPRYKIIEKKQPVAFWCNPISGHNTLYWYLQNLGQGPELLIRYENEEAVDDSQLPKDRFSAERLKGVDSTLKIQPAELGDSAVYLCASSLSAGASYEQYFGPGTRLTVT.